The 7 T cell receptor beta chains below were found in one sample sequenced in a study of tumor-infiltrating lymphocytes in oesophageal squamous cell carcinoma. MiXCR, run by TCRdb on the PCR reads, gives a single entry per CDR3 protein. The data show tens of thousands of distinct CDR3 sequences, with around 34% seen just once and about 19% held by the top ten. Sequencing was performed on esophageal tumor tissue. Every receptor here comes from a female donor with esophageal squamous cell carcinoma.

The genes are TRBV6-1 and TRBJ2-5; TRBD1 agrees at 8 bases. The better agreement between TRBJ2-7 and the DNA end casts doubt on the J call. This CDR3 spans 14 amino acids. Germline loops: CDR1 MNHNS, CDR2 SASEGT. CDR3 coding DNA: TGTGCCAGCAGGCCGGGGACAGGCGTTTACGAGCAGTACTTC. This gives the protein CASRPGTGVYEQYF.

This chain uses TRBV12-3 or TRBV12-4 with TRBJ2-3; tentatively, D is TRBD2 (5 bases). This CDR3 is built from 15 residues. The germline V and J ends were trimmed by 6 bases and 0 bases, with 13 bases remaining between them. CDR3 sequence (DNA): TGTGCCAGCAGCCTCGGAACGGGGAGCACAGATACGCAGTATTTT. It is translated as CASSLGTGSTDTQYF.

Remarks on this clonotype: The CDR3 ends on some other residue instead of the conserved phenylalanine or tryptophan, so this is likely a read error. This chain joins TRBV6-6 and TRBJ2-1; TRBD2 agrees at 9 bases. The J call may be in error: the DNA end matches TRBJ2-7 better. There are 17 residues in the CDR3. Per the germline V gene, CDR1 is MNHNY and CDR2 is SVGAGI (reference sequence). The chain's CDR3 is CASNSRSGLASTNEQYL. The CDR3 DNA reads TGTGCCAGCAACTCTAGATCGGGACTAGCTTCCACGAATGAGCAGTACTTA.

This clonotype qualifies as medium-sized. The rearrangement uses TRBV7-2 and TRBJ2-7, with a weak D call TRBD1 (6 bases). Trimming took 4 bases from V and 1 from J, leaving 8 bases between them. This CDR3 spans 13 amino acids. Looked up from germline, CDR1 is SGHTA and CDR2 is FQGNSA. The CDR3, as DNA: TGTGCCAGCAGCTCGGACAGTTCCTACGAGCAGTACTTC. Its protein product is CASSSDSSYEQYF.

With respect to this clonotype: The conserved phenylalanine or tryptophan normally closing the CDR3 is absent here, so this likely arose from a read error. The chain uses TRBV7-2 and TRBJ2-1, with D possibly being TRBD2 (5 bases). The J call is uncertain, as TRBJ2-7 better fits the DNA end. There are 14 residues in the CDR3. Germline loops: CDR1 SGHTA, CDR2 FQGNSA. The CDR3 is CASSLRAVTYEQYL. Here the CDR3 DNA reads TGTGCCAGCAGCTTGAGGGCAGTGACCTACGAGCAGTACTTG.

This clonotype was seen repeatedly, ten times or more. The V call is TRBV6-1, the J call TRBJ2-7; D tentatively reads TRBD1 or TRBD2 (5 bases each). The V end was cut by 8 bases, the J end by 2 bases, with 10 bases between. Germline assignment: CDR1 MNHNS and CDR2 SASEGT. The CDR3 runs to 12 residues. DNA for the CDR3: TGTGCCAGCCGACGGGGACCCTACGAGCAGTACTTC. Protein sequence: CASRRGPYEQYF.

V is TRBV4-3 and J is TRBJ2-3; 8 bases line up with TRBD2. The last part of the DNA fits TRBJ2-7 better; the J call may be wrong. Per germline, CDR1 LGHNA and CDR2 YSLEER. There are 14 residues in the CDR3. The CDR3 is CASSVQRESYEQYF. As DNA, the CDR3 is TGCGCCAGCAGCGTCCAGCGGGAGAGCTACGAGCAGTACTTC.